Sequencing of this T cell receptor beta chain was carried out in a study of T cell responses to AZD1222 COVID-19 vaccine. Study findings and constraints: None of the repertoires were sampled until the peak T cell response had passed. Regions 160-218 and 743-854 dominated among vaccine-associated CD4 TCRs spanning spike. Increased Spike-specific TCR breadth and depth were observed after two AZD1222 doses. Reportedly, close to half of spike-specific TCRs are directed against unmutated variant regions.

On this clone itself: No antigen is known for it.

Per the germline V gene, CDR1 is MNHEY and CDR2 is SVGAGI. Trimming stripped 3 bases from V and 5 bases from J, with 11 bases between. This CDR3 contains 13 residues. Generated by immunoSEQ multiplex PCR, the TCRdb table keeps only in-frame clones and is missing some. The sample holds over 110,000 clones, roughly 90% seen once. This clonotype was sampled from an adult in good health. The sample here was peripheral blood, taken on day 0 of AZD1222 vaccination. This chain connects TRBV6-5 to TRBJ2-7; D may be TRBD1 (6 bases). The CDR3 DNA is TGTGCCAGCAGTTATACAGGGTCCCACGAGCAGTACTTC. This codes for CASSYTGSHEQYF.